This TCR beta chain was captured in a study of blood T cell repertoires in COVID-19. CDR1 and CDR2 (germline): MNHEY, SMNVEV (reference sequence). The CDR3 is 13 amino acids. V dropped 8 bases and J dropped 7 bases, with 17 bases sitting between them. The protocol was immunoSEQ multiplex PCR, while the TCRdb copy is restricted to in-frame clones and leaves out a portion. Counted here are around 380,000 clones, more than 65% occurring once; the ten biggest clones make up over 0.95%. V is TRBV27 and J is TRBJ1-2; a possible D gene is TRBD1 (6 bases). The receptor was isolated from a human donor with acute or convalescent COVID-19. The donor label of this sample is uncertain. Input material: peripheral blood. CDR3 nucleotides: TGTGCCAGCTCCCTCATCAGGGGTGCTGGCTACACCTTC. Its protein is CASSLIRGAGYTF.